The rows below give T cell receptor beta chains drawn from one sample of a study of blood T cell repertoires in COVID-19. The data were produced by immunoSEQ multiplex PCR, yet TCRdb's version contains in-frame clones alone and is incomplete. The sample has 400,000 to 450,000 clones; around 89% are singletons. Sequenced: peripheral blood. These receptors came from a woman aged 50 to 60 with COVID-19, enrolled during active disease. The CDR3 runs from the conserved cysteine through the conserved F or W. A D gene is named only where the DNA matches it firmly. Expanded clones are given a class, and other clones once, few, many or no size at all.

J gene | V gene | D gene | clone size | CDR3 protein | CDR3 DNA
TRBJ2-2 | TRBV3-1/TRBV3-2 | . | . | CASSQRGTGELFF | TGTGCCAGCAGCCAGAGGGGGACCGGGGAGCTGTTTTTT
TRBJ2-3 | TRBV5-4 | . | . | CASSRTTGLSTDTQYF | TGTGCCAGCAGCCGCACCACGGGACTTAGCACAGATACGCAGTATTTT
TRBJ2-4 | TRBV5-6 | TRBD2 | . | CASSPMRRGGPGNIQYF | TGTGCCAGCAGCCCAATGCGGCGGGGGGGCCCAGGGAACATTCAGTACTTC
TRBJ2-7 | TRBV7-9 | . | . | CATATLSQGTYEQYF | TGTGCCACCGCAACCCTAAGCCAGGGTACCTACGAGCAGTACTTC
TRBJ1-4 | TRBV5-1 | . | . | CASSLGYSTTTNEKLFF | TGCGCCAGCAGCTTGGGGTACAGCACAACAACTAATGAAAAACTGTTTTTT
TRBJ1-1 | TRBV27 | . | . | CASSWGGNTEAFF | TGTGCCAGCAGTTGGGGCGGGAACACTGAAGCTTTCTTT
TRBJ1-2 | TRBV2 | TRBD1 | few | CASIRGEVYGYTF | TGTGCCAGCATCAGGGGGGAAGTCTATGGCTACACCTTC
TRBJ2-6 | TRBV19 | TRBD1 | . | CASARDRGANVLTF | TGTGCCTCGGCGAGGGACAGGGGGGCCAACGTCCTGACTTTC
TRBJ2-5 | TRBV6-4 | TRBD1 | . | CARGRFGTGEVKTQYF | TGTGCCAGAGGCCGATTCGGGACAGGGGAAGTAAAGACCCAGTACTTC
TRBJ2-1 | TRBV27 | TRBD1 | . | CASSLAGTGYNEQFF | TGTGCCAGCAGTTTAGCCGGGACAGGGTACAATGAGCAGTTCTTC
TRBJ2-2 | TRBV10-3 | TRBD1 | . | CAISGDRGGPNTGELFF | TGTGCCATCAGTGGGGACAGGGGAGGCCCGAACACCGGGGAGCTGTTTTTT
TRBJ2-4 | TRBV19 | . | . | CASSNHRELAKNIQYF | TGTGCCAGTAGTAACCACAGGGAGCTAGCCAAAAACATTCAGTACTTC
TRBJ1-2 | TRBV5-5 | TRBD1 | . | CASRLTMTGGLGYTF | TGTGCCAGCAGACTTACCATGACAGGGGGTCTGGGCTACACCTTC
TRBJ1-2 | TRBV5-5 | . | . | CASSPTGDYGYTF | TGTGCCAGCAGCCCCACAGGAGACTATGGCTACACCTTC
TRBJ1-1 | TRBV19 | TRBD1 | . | CASSIGTVEAFF | TGTGCCAGTAGTATTGGGACAGTTGAAGCTTTCTTT
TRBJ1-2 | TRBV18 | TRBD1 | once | CASSSTGTGGPSAYGYTF | TGTGCCAGCTCATCAACCGGGACAGGGGGCCCTAGTGCCTATGGCTACACCTTC
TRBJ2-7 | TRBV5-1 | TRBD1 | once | CASSTFDRDSYEQYF | TGCGCCAGCAGCACCTTTGACAGGGATTCCTACGAGCAGTACTTC
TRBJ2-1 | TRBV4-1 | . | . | CASSPGTGEVVISQFF | TGCGCCAGCAGCCCAGGAACGGGGGAAGTCGTAATTTCGCAGTTCTTC
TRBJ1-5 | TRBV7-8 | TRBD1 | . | CASSPIGGGQPQHF | TGTGCCAGCAGCCCTATAGGGGGCGGTCAGCCCCAGCATTTT
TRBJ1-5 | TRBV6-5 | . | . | CASSYRGDNQPQHF | TGTGCCAGCAGTTACCGGGGGGACAATCAGCCCCAGCATTTT
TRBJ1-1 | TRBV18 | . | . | CASSPGIQNTEAFF | TGTGCCAGCTCACCCGGGATCCAGAACACTGAAGCTTTCTTT
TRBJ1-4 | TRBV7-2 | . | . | CASSPELGGTNEKLFF | TGTGCCAGCAGCCCTGAACTAGGGGGAACTAATGAAAAACTGTTTTTT
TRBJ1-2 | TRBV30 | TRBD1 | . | CAWRRTGGNGYTF | TGTGCCTGGAGGCGAACAGGGGGGAATGGCTACACCTTC
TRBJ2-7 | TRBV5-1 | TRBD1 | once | CASSLSTGGSYEQYF | TGCGCCAGCAGCTTATCGACAGGGGGCAGCTACGAGCAGTACTTC
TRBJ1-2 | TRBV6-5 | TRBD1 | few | CASRKTGGAGYGYTF | TGTGCCAGCAGAAAGACAGGGGGCGCAGGCTACGGCTACACCTTC
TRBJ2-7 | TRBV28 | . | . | CASRRRGPSYEQYF | TGTGCCAGTCGACGCAGGGGCCCCTCCTACGAGCAGTACTTC
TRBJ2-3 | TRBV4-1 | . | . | CASSQGTGTTDTQYF | TGCGCCAGCAGCCAAGGAACAGGGACCACAGATACGCAGTATTTT
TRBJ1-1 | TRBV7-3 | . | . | CASSIGYGTEAFF | TGTGCCAGCAGCATCGGGTATGGCACTGAAGCTTTCTTT
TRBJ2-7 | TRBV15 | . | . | CATSASGRAYEQYF | TGTGCCACCAGCGCATCGGGCAGGGCCTACGAGCAGTACTTC
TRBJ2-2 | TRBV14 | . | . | CASSQLDTNTGELFF | TGTGCCAGCAGCCAGCTGGACACGAACACCGGGGAGCTGTTTTTT
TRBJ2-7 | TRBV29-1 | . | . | CSVGRGMDEQYF | TGCAGCGTTGGACGGGGAATGGACGAGCAGTACTTC
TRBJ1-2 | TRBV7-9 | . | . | CASSLGQNYGYTF | TGTGCCAGCAGCCTAGGACAAAACTATGGCTACACCTTC
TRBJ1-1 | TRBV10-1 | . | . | CASSELMNTEAFF | TGCGCCAGCAGTGAGCTTATGAACACTGAAGCTTTCTTT
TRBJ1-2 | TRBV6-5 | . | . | CASRNDDRLGYGYTF | TGTGCCAGCAGAAATGACGACAGGCTTGGCTATGGCTACACCTTC
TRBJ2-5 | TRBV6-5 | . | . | CASEGGDQETQYF | TGTGCCAGCGAAGGAGGGGATCAAGAGACCCAGTACTTC
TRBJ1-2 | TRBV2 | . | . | CASVQGYGYTF | TGTGCCAGCGTACAGGGCTATGGCTACACCTTC
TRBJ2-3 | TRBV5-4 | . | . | CASSLGGSGGTQYF | TGTGCCAGCAGCTTGGGGGGCTCCGGGGGTACGCAGTATTTT
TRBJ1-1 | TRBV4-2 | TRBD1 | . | CASSSSVRDREGAFF | TGTGCCAGCAGCTCCTCTGTCCGGGACAGGGAGGGAGCTTTCTTT
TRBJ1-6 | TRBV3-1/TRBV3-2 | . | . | CASSQAGVTPLHF | TGTGCCAGCAGCCAAGCAGGGGTGACTCCCCTCCACTTT